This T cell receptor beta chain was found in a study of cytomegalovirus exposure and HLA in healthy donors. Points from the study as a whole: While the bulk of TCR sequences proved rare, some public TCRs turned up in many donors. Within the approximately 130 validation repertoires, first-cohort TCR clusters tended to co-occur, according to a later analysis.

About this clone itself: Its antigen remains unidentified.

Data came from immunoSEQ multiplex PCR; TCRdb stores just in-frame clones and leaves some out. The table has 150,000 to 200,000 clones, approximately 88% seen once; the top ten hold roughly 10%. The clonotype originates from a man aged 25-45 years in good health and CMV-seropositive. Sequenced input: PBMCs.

CDR3 sequence: CASSVEREGTVDAYGYTF. CDR3 nucleotide sequence: TGTGCCAGCAGCGTAGAGAGAGAGGGGACAGTCGATGCCTATGGCTACACCTTC. The J gene is TRBJ1-2, the V gene TRBV9, with 7 bases lining up with TRBD1. J lost 4 bases, V lost 0 bases, and 15 bases had no gene match. The CDR3 length is 18 residues. The V gene's germline CDR1 is SGDLS and CDR2 YYNGEE.